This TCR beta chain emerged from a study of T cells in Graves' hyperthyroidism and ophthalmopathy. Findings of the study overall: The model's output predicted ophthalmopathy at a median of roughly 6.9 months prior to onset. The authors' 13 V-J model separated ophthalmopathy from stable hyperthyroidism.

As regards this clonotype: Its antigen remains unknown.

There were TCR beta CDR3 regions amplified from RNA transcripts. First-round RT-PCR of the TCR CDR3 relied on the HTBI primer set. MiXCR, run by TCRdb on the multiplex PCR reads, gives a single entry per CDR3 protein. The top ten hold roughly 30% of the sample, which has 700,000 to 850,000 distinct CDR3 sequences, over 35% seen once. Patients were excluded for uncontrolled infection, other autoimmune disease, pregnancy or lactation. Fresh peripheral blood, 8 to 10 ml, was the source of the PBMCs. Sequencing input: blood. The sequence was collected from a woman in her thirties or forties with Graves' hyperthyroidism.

The CDR3 DNA reads as TGCGCCAGCAGCCCCCTGGTAATCACAGATACGCAGTATTTT. This translates into CASSPLVITDTQYF. The chain links TRBV5-1 to TRBJ2-3; no definite D call. The CDR3 loop spans 14 amino acids. V dropped 4 bases and J dropped 2 bases, with 11 bases sitting between them. Germline assignment: CDR1 SGHRS and CDR2 YFSETQ.